This TCR beta chain was sequenced in a study of shared clonotypes between healthy human individuals. Trimming took off 0 bases at V and 5 bases at J, with 23 bases between the two ends. Germline values: CDR1 SGHRS, CDR2 YFSETQ. The CDR3 is 19 residues long. Clones were read by immunoSEQ multiplex PCR, and TCRdb kept only the in-frame ones, dropping some. The table lists some 2.1 million clones, roughly 96% of them singletons, with 0.13% in the top ten. The origin of this receptor is a man aged 18 to 29 in good health. This chain joins TRBV5-1 and TRBJ2-2; D possibly uses TRBD1 or TRBD2 (6 bases each). The sequenced sample consisted of naive CD4+ T cells sorted from blood. Subset defined: CD45RA+ positively selected. The CDR3 DNA follows: TGCGCCAGCAGCTTGGTCCCCACCGGAACCCGGGGGCTTACCGGGGAGCTGTTTTTT. This translates into CASSLVPTGTRGLTGELFF.